This paragraph reports one TCR beta chain. These data come from a study of cytomegalovirus exposure and HLA in healthy donors. In the study overall: Across a few hundred genotyped donors, 81% landed in the Caucasian-associated ancestry cluster.

Primers for the PCR totalled 60 Vbeta and 13 Jbeta. Profiling relied on immunoSEQ multiplex PCR, and the TCRdb table lists in-frame clones only, not all of them. The data contain more than 20,000 clones, about four fifths of them singletons. V dropped 6 bases and J dropped 0 bases, with 12 bases sitting between them. The germline V gene has CDR1 MRHNA and CDR2 SNTAGT. The CDR3 totals 15 residues. V gene TRBV6-4 combines with J gene TRBJ2-1, with D perhaps TRBD2 (5 bases). Material for sequencing was PBMCs. The sequence derives from a male donor in good health and CMV-seronegative. This CDR3 reads CASSPGESSYNEQFF. CDR3 nucleotides: TGTGCCAGCAGCCCTGGGGAGAGCTCCTACAATGAGCAGTTCTTC.